The entry that follows covers one TCR beta chain sequence. The entry originates in a study of blood T cell repertoires in COVID-19. Looking at the study overall: T cells, B-cell-depleted T cells, or PBMCs supplied cDNA or gDNA.

The CDR3 length is 15 residues. V was clipped by 0 bases and J by 0 bases, with 6 bases between them. Germline CDR1 and CDR2: SGHRS and YFSETQ. Using immunoSEQ multiplex PCR, the repertoire was profiled, and TCRdb retains in-frame clones only, with some absent. The sample lists around 190,000 clones, approximately 90% occurring once. V and J are TRBV5-1 and TRBJ2-2; D gene unclear. The sample was peripheral blood. The TCR originated in a man over 45 with COVID-19, enrolled during active disease. The CDR3 DNA reads as TGCGCCAGCAGCTTGGGGCTCTCGAACACCGGGGAGCTGTTTTTT. Protein: CASSLGLSNTGELFF.